This T cell receptor (beta chain) originates from a study of blood T cell repertoires in COVID-19. As for the study in general: The United States, Italy and Spain provided the acute and convalescent COVID-19 samples.

With 3 bases removed from V and 7 bases from J, the gap between germline ends came to 12 bases. This CDR3 is 12 amino acids long. Germline lookup yields CDR1 DFQATT and CDR2 SNEGSKA (reference sequence). Original handling: Researchers report that nucleated cell counts were estimated from reference gene primer amplification. The assay was immunoSEQ multiplex PCR, and TCRdb's table has in-frame clones only and misses some. D and trimming were read from the DNA, whereas the V and J calls and clone size are those reported in that table. The data contain fewer than 60,000 clones, more than 80% of them seen just once; the ten biggest clones take up around 6%.

The rearrangement uses TRBV20-1 and TRBJ1-1, with D unclear. The sequence came from a man between 60 and 75 years old with acute or convalescent COVID-19. Sequencing was performed on peripheral blood. CDR3 protein: CSASPFRFEAFF. The CDR3 DNA reads as TGCAGTGCTAGTCCTTTTCGGTTTGAAGCTTTCTTT.